One T cell receptor (beta chain) is described in this entry. Its matching antigen is unknown. Combining a sample-barcoded 5' primer with a J-beta primer mix, a second PCR ran for about 7 to 11 cycles. Every cDNA molecule carried a tag from a template-switch adaptor bearing 12 random nucleotides. A single record per CDR3 protein comes from TCRdb applying MiXCR to the 5' RACE reads. The data show over a million distinct CDR3 sequences, with 40% to 45% seen just once and around 18% held by the top ten. The draw of peripheral blood yielded approximately 10 milliliters from each donor. Per sample, a minimum of 6.5 million PBMCs were isolated. The CDR3 has 15 residues. The V end was cut by 1 base, the J end by 0 bases, with 10 bases between. Germline lookup yields CDR1 SEHNR and CDR2 FQNEAQ (reference sequence). This specimen comes from a study of blood T cells in healthy people across ages. Findings and caveats of the study: It was not possible, with unsorted PBMCs, to conclusively compare naive and antigen-experienced cells.

The chain employs TRBV7-9 and TRBJ2-7, with TRBD1 as a possible D gene (6 bases). The TCR comes from a woman aged 60 to 75 in good health. Sequenced sample: blood. The CDR3 DNA is TGTGCCAGCAGCTTAGTTGGGGGCCACTCCTACGAGCAGTACTTC. Residues: CASSLVGGHSYEQYF.